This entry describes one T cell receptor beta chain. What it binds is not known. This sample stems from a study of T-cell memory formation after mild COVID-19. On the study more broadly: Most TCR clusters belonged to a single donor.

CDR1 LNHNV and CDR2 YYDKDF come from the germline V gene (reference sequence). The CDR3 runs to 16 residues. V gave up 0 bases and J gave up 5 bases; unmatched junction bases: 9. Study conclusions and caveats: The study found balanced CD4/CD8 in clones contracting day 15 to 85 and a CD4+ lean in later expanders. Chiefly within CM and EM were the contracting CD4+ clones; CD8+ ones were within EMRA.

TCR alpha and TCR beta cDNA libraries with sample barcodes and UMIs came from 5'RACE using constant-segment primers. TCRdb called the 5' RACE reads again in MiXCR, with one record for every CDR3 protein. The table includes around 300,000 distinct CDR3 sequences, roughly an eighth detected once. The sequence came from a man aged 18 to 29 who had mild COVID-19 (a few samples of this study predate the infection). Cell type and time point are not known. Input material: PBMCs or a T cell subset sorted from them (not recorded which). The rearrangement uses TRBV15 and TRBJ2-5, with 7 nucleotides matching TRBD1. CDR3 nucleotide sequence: TGTGCCACCAGCAGAGACATAACACAGGGGAAGGAGACCCAGTACTTC. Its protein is CATSRDITQGKETQYF. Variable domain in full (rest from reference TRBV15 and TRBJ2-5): DAMVIQNPRYQVTQFGKPVTLSCSQTLNHNVMYWYQQKSSQAPKLLFHYYDKDFNNEADTPDNFQSRRPNTSFCFLDIRSPGLGDTAMYLCATSRDITQGKETQYFGPGTRLLVL.